A few counts support the clone carrying this T cell receptor beta chain. As yet, its antigen is unknown. This specimen belongs to a study of tumor-infiltrating lymphocytes in primary liver carcinoma. Study as a whole: Stage T1-T3 N0M0 and a size of 4.2 to 10 cm characterized the tumors. Whole-study findings and limits: Tumors had a top-250-clone fraction that was significantly higher than blood (p = 0.039).

In addition to blood RNA drawn from unsorted whole blood, germline DNA was extracted. The collection of 4 to 5 milliliters of peripheral blood preceded surgery. From 450 to 550 ng total RNA, TCR beta cDNA was generated with a primer in the constant region. Amplification in three nested multiplex PCR rounds with slightly modified ARM-PCR gave rise to TCR beta libraries. Rounds one and two of PCR, each of roughly 11 cycles, were primed with TRBV1-TRBV30 forward primers and a C-beta reverse primer. TCRdb re-called the multiplex PCR reads through MiXCR, storing one row per CDR3 protein. The data hold about 180,000 distinct CDR3 sequences, with roughly 60% observed a single time. V was cut by 3 bases and J by 3 bases, with 6 bases left in between. The CDR3 spans 12 residues. Looked up from germline, CDR1 is MGHRA and CDR2 is YSYEKL.

This TCR was sampled from a man between 35 and 55 years old with primary liver carcinoma and hepatitis B virus infection. The V and J genes are TRBV4-1 and TRBJ2-7; no reliable D call. Material: peripheral blood. DNA of the CDR3: TGCGCCAGCAGCCAGTTTGGCTACGAGCAGTACTTC. It translates to CASSQFGYEQYF.